This T cell receptor (beta chain) emerged from a study of cytomegalovirus exposure and HLA in healthy donors. Whole-study results and caveats: The authors assumed roughly uniform sequencing depth across donors for presence/absence analyses.

Both 60 Vbeta primers and 13 Jbeta primers went into the PCR. The data were produced by immunoSEQ multiplex PCR, yet TCRdb's version contains in-frame clones alone and is incomplete. The sample yields under 300,000 clones, 80% to 90% seen once. The CDR3 sequence is 13 residues long. The V gene lost 4 bases and the J gene lost 3 bases, with 9 bases spanning the gap. From germline, CDR1 is SEHNR and CDR2 FQNEAQ (reference sequence). Concerning this clone: What it binds is not known.

The chain has TRBV7-9 and TRBJ1-1; a weak D match, TRBD1 (5 bases). Sequencing was carried out using PBMCs. This TCR was recovered from a middle-aged man in good health and CMV-seropositive. CDR3 coding DNA: TGTGCCAGCAGCTCCTTAGGGGACACTGAAGCTTTCTTT. Translating it yields CASSSLGDTEAFF.